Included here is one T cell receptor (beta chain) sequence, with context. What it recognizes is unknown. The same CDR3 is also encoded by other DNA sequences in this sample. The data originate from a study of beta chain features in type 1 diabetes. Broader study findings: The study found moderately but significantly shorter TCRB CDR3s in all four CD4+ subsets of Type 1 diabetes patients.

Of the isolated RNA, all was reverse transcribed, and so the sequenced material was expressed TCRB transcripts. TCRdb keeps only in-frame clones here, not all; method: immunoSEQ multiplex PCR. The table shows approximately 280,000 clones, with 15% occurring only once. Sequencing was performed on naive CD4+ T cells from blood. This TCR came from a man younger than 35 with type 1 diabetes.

The CDR3 DNA reads as TGTGCCAGCAGTCCAGGACAGGGGGAGACCCAGTACTTC. Encoded protein: CASSPGQGETQYF. This chain uses TRBV28 with TRBJ2-5, with 9 bases aligning to TRBD1. Germline assignment: CDR1 MDHEN and CDR2 SYDVKM. This CDR3 has 13 residues. Trimming at V came to 5 bases and at J to 5 bases, leaving 3 bases not matched to a gene. Full variable domain (remainder filled in from reference TRBV28 and TRBJ2-5): DVKVTQSSRYLVKRTGEKVFLECVQDMDHENMFWYRQDPGLGLRLIYFSYDVKMKEKGDIPEGYSVSREKKERFSLILESASTNQTSMYLCASSPGQGETQYFGPGTRLLVL.